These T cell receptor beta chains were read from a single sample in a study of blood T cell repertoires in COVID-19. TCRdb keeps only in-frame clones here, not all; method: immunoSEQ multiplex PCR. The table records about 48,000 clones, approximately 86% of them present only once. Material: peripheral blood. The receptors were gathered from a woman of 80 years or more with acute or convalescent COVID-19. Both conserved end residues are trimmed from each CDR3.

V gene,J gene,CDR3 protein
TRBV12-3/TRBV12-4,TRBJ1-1,ASRDSRNTEAF
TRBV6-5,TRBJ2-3,ASRVGAHTDTQY
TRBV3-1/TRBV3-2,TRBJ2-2,ASSQESGGNTGELF
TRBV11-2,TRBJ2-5,ASSLAGGLLETQY
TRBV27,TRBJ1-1,ASGKNENTEAF
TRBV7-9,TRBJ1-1,ASSISAGDNTEAF
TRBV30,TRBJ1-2,AWNAANYGYT
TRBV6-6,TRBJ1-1,ASSLGQVNTEAF
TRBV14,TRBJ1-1,ASQQGLNTEAF
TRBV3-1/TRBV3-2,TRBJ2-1,ASSQVAFNEQF
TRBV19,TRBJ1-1,ASRRGGQLNTEAF
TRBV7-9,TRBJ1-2,ASGVGAGDGYT
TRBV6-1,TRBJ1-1,ASSEPGNTEAF
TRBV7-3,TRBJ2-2,ASSRGGFGTGELF
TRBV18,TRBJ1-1,ASSWDSRNTEAF
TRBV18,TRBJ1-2,ASSPPGQPLGGYGYT
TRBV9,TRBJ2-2,ASSVATRGPGAGELF